Given below is one T cell receptor (beta chain) in context. Its specificity is not known. These data come from a study of T cells in Graves' hyperthyroidism and ophthalmopathy. Study-level information: Pretreatment peripheral blood was obtained at initial diagnosis.

Study-level findings and limits: Most expanded thyroid clonotypes above 0.001 recurred in blood.

Amplification yielded TCR beta CDR3 regions, with RNA transcripts as the source. The TCR CDR3 first-round RT-PCR relied on the HTBI primer set. MiXCR was run by TCRdb on the multiplex PCR reads, yielding one entry per CDR3 protein. The sample consists of a few hundred thousand distinct CDR3 sequences, more than 15% of them appearing once. Ophthalmopathy cases scored 3 or more on the Clinical Activity Score and 4 or more on NOSPECS grade, with duration below 3 months. It was less than 13 ml of fresh peripheral blood that supplied the PBMCs. Sequencing was done on a sample of blood. The TCR comes from a woman aged 40 to 50 with Graves' ophthalmopathy.

The CDR3 here is CASSVGRNTGELFF. The CDR3, as DNA: TGTGCCAGCAGCGTGGGCAGGAACACCGGGGAGCTGTTTTTT. The chain combines TRBV7-9 with TRBJ2-2, with D unresolved. Trimming removed 5 bases at V and 1 base at J, with 8 bases between. The germline CDR1 and CDR2 sequences are SEHNR and FQNEAQ (reference sequence). CDR3 length: 14 residues.